This is a list of T cell receptor beta chains from one sample in a study of shared clonotypes between healthy human individuals. Produced via immunoSEQ multiplex PCR; TCRdb's table is partial and in-frame only. Of 1.5 million to 2.5 million clones in the sample, less than 95% were seen once. Sequenced material: naive CD8+ T cells sorted from blood. The receptor source for this set is a man younger than 35 in good health. Both conserved end residues are part of each CDR3. A D gene is named only where the DNA matches it firmly. Clone size is not always given. Where it is, it says once, few, many or a class for expanded clones.

CASRIQVNYGYTF	TGTGCCAGCCGCATACAGGTTAACTATGGCTACACCTTC	TRBV6-6	TRBJ1-2	.	.
CASRVERGAQGTQYF	TGTGCCAGCAGGGTGGAGCGGGGGGCCCAAGGGACCCAGTACTTC	TRBV28	TRBJ2-5	.	TRBD2
CASSVGDVNQPQHF	TGTGCCAGCAGCGTAGGGGATGTCAATCAGCCCCAGCATTTT	TRBV9	TRBJ1-5	.	.
CASSDARLYTGELFF	TGTGCCAGCAGCGATGCGCGGCTATACACCGGGGAGCTGTTTTTT	TRBV25-1	TRBJ2-2	.	.
CASSEDYRYEQFF	TGTGCCAGCAGTGAAGACTATCGCTATGAGCAGTTCTTC	TRBV9	TRBJ2-1	.	.
CASSEKGTGAFWDEQYF	TGTGCCAGCAGTGAAAAGGGGACAGGGGCTTTTTGGGACGAGCAGTACTTC	TRBV6-1	TRBJ2-7	.	TRBD1
CASSHPRVPLAGGAGELFF	TGCGCCAGCAGTCATCCCCGTGTCCCACTAGCGGGAGGCGCCGGGGAGCTGTTTTTT	TRBV23-1	TRBJ2-2	.	TRBD2
CASNNDMNTEAFF	TGTGCCAGCAACAACGACATGAACACTGAAGCTTTCTTT	TRBV9	TRBJ1-1	.	.
CASSYLLPGEQYF	TGTGCCAGCAGTTACCTACTTCCGGGCGAGCAGTACTTC	TRBV6-6	TRBJ2-7	.	.
CASSLEAGLNTEAFF	TGTGCCAGCAGCTTAGAAGCGGGCCTGAACACTGAAGCTTTCTTT	TRBV7-8	TRBJ1-1	.	.
CASSPGPGSGSTEAFF	TGTGCCAGCAGCCCTGGACCGGGGTCAGGGTCGACTGAAGCTTTCTTT	TRBV7-2	TRBJ1-1	once	.
CASYRTVTGYEQYF	TGTGCCAGTTACCGGACTGTAACAGGTTACGAGCAGTACTTC	TRBV2	TRBJ2-7	once	.
CASSGGGLAEFGWEETQYF	TGCGCCAGCAGTGGAGGAGGCCTAGCGGAGTTCGGTTGGGAAGAGACCCAGTACTTC	TRBV10-2	TRBJ2-5	.	TRBD2
CASSYLAEYNEQFF	TGTGCCAGCAGTTACTTAGCGGAGTACAATGAGCAGTTCTTC	TRBV6-5	TRBJ2-1	.	.
CASSYSGPAYEQYF	TGCGCCAGCAGTTACTCCGGGCCAGCCTACGAGCAGTACTTC	TRBV5-1	TRBJ2-7	.	.
CSVEGQSSSYNEQFF	TGCAGCGTTGAGGGACAGTCAAGCTCCTACAATGAGCAGTTCTTC	TRBV29-1	TRBJ2-1	.	TRBD1
CSLYLGQGAYQPQHF	TGCAGCTTATACCTCGGGCAGGGGGCATATCAGCCCCAGCATTTT	TRBV29-1	TRBJ1-5	.	TRBD1
CASSTGGTSYNEQFF	TGTGCCAGTAGTACAGGGGGTACGTCCTACAATGAGCAGTTCTTC	TRBV19	TRBJ2-1	once	TRBD1
CASSQSQAGARYEQYF	TGTGCCAGCAGCCAATCCCAGGCAGGGGCCAGGTACGAGCAGTACTTC	TRBV27	TRBJ2-7	.	.
CASSFQPNRDRGTDTQYF	TGTGCCAGCAGCTTTCAACCAAACCGGGACAGGGGGACAGATACGCAGTATTTT	TRBV5-7	TRBJ2-3	.	TRBD1
CASSSAGGNTIYF	TGCGCCAGCAGCTCGGCAGGCGGAAACACCATATATTTT	TRBV5-1	TRBJ1-3	.	.
CASSDHGSTNEKLFF	TGTGCCAGCAGCGACCACGGGAGCACTAATGAAAAACTGTTTTTT	TRBV7-6	TRBJ1-4	.	.
CASSPAGVLYNEQFF	TGCGCCAGCAGTCCAGCGGGAGTCCTTTACAATGAGCAGTTCTTC	TRBV5-1	TRBJ2-1	.	TRBD2
CASSLPRTAHNEKLFF	TGTGCCAGCAGTTTACCCCGGACAGCCCACAATGAAAAACTGTTTTTT	TRBV28	TRBJ1-4	.	.
CASSFGQGAEETQYF	TGTGCCAGCAGCTTCGGACAGGGGGCCGAAGAGACCCAGTACTTC	TRBV13	TRBJ2-5	.	TRBD1
CASSYRGLDSNQPQHF	TGTGCCAGCAGTTACAGGGGATTGGACAGCAATCAGCCCCAGCATTTT	TRBV6-6	TRBJ1-5	.	.
CASSLDRSYEQYF	TGTGCCAGCAGCTTGGACAGGTCCTACGAGCAGTACTTC	TRBV6-1	TRBJ2-7	.	TRBD1
CASSSQGLYGYTF	TGTGCCAGCAGTTCACAGGGGCTTTATGGCTACACCTTC	TRBV6-5	TRBJ1-2	few	TRBD1
CASRSYTNEKLFF	TGTGCCAGCAGGTCCTATACTAATGAAAAACTGTTTTTT	TRBV7-9	TRBJ1-4	.	.
CASISHTATSYEQYF	TGTGCCAGCATTTCACATACGGCTACCTCCTACGAGCAGTACTTC	TRBV27	TRBJ2-7	.	.
CASSPSWLEETQYF	TGTGCCAGCTCACCTTCGTGGCTAGAGGAGACCCAGTACTTC	TRBV18	TRBJ2-5	.	.
CASSLGTSGANEQFF	TGTGCCAGCAGTCTGGGGACTAGCGGGGCTAATGAGCAGTTCTTC	TRBV6-5	TRBJ2-1	.	TRBD2
CASSVAGVGGNEQFF	TGTGCCAGCAGCGTAGCGGGGGTCGGAGGGAATGAGCAGTTCTTC	TRBV9	TRBJ2-1	.	.
CASSDAGLAGAEQYF	TGTGCCAGCAGTGATGCGGGTCTAGCGGGAGCCGAGCAGTACTTC	TRBV2	TRBJ2-7	.	TRBD2
CAISEPDRGLPYEQYF	TGTGCCATCAGTGAGCCCGACAGGGGGCTCCCCTACGAGCAGTACTTC	TRBV10-3	TRBJ2-7	once	TRBD1
CASSSGLVYETQYF	TGTGCCAGCAGCTCGGGACTAGTCTACGAGACCCAGTACTTC	TRBV7-9	TRBJ2-5	.	TRBD2
CASSYRGSGEQYF	TGTGCCAGCAGTTATCGGGGCTCGGGCGAGCAGTACTTC	TRBV6-5	TRBJ2-7	.	.
CASSNRGTGDGYTF	TGTGCCAGTAGTAACCGTGGGACAGGGGATGGCTACACCTTC	TRBV19	TRBJ1-2	.	TRBD1
CASRWKENPYNEQFF	TGTGCCAGCAGGTGGAAGGAGAATCCCTACAATGAGCAGTTCTTC	TRBV6-1	TRBJ2-1	.	.
CASRDAYEQYF	TGTGCCAGCAGGGACGCCTACGAGCAGTACTTC	TRBV28	TRBJ2-7	once	.
CASSHESGSTDTQYF	TGTGCCAGCAGTCACGAGAGTGGGAGCACAGATACGCAGTATTTT	TRBV6-5	TRBJ2-3	.	.
CASSLDRGGSTDTQYF	TGTGCCAGCAGCTTAGATCGTGGGGGGTCCACAGATACGCAGTATTTT	TRBV11-3	TRBJ2-3	.	.